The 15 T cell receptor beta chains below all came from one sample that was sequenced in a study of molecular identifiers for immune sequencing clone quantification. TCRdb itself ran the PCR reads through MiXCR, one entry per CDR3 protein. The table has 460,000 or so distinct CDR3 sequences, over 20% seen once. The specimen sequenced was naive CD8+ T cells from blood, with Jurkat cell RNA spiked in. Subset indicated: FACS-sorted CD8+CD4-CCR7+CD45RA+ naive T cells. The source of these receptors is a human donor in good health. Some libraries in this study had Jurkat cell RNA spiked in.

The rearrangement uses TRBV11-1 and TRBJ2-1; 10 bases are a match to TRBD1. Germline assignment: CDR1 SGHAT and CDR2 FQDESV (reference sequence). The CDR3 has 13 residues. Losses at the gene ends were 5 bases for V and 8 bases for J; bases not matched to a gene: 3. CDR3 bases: TGTGCCAGCAGCCTGACAGGGGGCGATGAGCAGTTCTTC. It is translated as CASSLTGGDEQFF.

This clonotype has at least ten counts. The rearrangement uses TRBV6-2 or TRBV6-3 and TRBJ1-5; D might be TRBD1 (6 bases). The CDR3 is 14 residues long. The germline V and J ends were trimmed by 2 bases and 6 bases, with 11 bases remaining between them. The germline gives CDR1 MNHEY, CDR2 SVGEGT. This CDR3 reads CASSYRGRTQPQHF. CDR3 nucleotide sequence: TGTGCCAGCAGTTACAGGGGGAGAACTCAGCCCCAGCATTTT.

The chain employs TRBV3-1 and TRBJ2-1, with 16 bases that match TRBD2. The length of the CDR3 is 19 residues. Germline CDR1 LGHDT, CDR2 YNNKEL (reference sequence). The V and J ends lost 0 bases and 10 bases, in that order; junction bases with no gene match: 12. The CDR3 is CASSQETGLAGGPVREQFF. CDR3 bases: TGTGCCAGCAGCCAAGAGACGGGACTAGCGGGAGGGCCAGTAAGGGAGCAGTTCTTC.

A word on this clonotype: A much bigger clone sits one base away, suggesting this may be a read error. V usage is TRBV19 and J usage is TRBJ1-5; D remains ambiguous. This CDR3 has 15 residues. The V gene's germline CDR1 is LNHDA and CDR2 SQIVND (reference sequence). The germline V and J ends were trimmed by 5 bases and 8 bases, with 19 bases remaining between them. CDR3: CASSVGQRALKPQHF. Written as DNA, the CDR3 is TGTGCCAGTAGTGTCGGGCAGAGAGCCCTTAAGCCCCAGCATTTT.

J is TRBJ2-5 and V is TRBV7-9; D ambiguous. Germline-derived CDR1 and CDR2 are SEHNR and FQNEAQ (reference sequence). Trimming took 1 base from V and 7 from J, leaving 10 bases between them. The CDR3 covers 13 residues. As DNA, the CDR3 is TGTGCCAGCAGCTTAGTAAGCGAAGGGACCCAGTACTTC. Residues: CASSLVSEGTQYF.

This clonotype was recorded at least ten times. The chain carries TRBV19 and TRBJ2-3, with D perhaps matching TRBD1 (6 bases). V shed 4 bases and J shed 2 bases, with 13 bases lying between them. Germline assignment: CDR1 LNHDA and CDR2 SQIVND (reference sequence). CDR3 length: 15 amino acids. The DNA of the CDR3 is TGTGCCAGTAGTACCACAGGGAGTCTCACAGATACGCAGTATTTT. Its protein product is CASSTTGSLTDTQYF. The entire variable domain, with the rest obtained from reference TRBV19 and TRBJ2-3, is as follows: DGGITQSPKYLFRKEGQNVTLSCEQNLNHDAMYWYRQDPGQGLRLIYYSQIVNDFQKGDIAEGYSVSREKKESFPLTVTSAQKNPTAFYLCASSTTGSLTDTQYFGPGTRLTVL.

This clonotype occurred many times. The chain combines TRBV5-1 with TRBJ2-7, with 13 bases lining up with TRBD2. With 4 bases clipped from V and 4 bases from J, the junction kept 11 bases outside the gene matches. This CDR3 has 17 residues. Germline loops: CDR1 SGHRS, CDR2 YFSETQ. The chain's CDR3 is CASSGGLAGKGIYEQYF. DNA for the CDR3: TGCGCCAGCAGCGGGGGACTAGCGGGGAAGGGGATTTACGAGCAGTACTTC.

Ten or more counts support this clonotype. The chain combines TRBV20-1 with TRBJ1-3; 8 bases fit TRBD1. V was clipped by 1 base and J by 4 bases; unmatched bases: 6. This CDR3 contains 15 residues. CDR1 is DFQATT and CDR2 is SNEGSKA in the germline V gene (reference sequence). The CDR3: CSARGGTGGGNTIYF. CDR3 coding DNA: TGCAGTGCTAGAGGAGGGACAGGAGGCGGAAACACCATATATTTT.

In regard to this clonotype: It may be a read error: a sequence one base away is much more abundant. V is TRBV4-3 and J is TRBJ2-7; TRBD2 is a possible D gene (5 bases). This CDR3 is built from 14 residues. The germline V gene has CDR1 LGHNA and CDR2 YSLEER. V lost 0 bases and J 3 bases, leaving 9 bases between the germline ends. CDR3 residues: CASSQDLRDYEQYF. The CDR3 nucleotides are TGCGCCAGCAGCCAAGATTTACGGGACTACGAGCAGTACTTC.

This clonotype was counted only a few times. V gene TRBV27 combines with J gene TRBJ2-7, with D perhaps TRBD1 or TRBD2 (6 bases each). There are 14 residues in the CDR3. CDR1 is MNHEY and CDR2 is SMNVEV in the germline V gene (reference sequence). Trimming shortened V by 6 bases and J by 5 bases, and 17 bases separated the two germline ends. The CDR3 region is CASSPPGGPNEQYF. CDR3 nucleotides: TGTGCCAGCAGCCCGCCTGGGGGGCCCAACGAGCAGTACTTC.

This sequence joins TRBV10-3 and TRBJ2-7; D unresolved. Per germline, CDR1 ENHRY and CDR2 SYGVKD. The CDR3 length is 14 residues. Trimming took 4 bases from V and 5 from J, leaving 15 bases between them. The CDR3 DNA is TGTGCCATCAGTGCTATGGATCTTTCACACGAGCAGTACTTC. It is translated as CAISAMDLSHEQYF.

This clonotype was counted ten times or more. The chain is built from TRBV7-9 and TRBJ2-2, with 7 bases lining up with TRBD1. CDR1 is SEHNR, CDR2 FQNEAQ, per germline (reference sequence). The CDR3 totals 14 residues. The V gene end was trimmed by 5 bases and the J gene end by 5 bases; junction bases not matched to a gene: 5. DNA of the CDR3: TGTGCCAGCAGCCCCGACAGGGCTACCGGGGAGCTGTTTTTT. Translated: CASSPDRATGELFF.

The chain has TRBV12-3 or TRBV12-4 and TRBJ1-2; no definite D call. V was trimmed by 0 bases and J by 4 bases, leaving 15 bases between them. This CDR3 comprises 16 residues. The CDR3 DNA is TGTGCCAGCAGTTTAGCCCCTAGTGGGCAGTCCTATGGCTACACCTTC. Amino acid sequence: CASSLAPSGQSYGYTF.

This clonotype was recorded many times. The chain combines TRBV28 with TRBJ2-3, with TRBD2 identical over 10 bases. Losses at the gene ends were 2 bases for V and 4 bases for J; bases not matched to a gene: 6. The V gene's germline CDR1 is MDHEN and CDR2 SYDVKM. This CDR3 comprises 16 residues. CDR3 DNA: TGTGCCAGCAGTTTACAGCGGGGGGGTCTCCCAGATACGCAGTATTTT. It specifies CASSLQRGGLPDTQYF. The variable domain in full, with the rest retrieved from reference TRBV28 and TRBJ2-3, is DVKVTQSSRYLVKRTGEKVFLECVQDMDHENMFWYRQDPGLGLRLIYFSYDVKMKEKGDIPEGYSVSREKKERFSLILESASTNQTSMYLCASSLQRGGLPDTQYFGPGTRLTVL.

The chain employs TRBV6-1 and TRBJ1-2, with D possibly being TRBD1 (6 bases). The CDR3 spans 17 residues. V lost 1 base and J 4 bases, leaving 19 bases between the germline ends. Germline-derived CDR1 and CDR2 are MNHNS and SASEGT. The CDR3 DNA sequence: TGTGCCAGCAGTGAAGAGGGCAACAGGGCTCATGTCTATGGCTACACCTTC. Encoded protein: CASSEEGNRAHVYGYTF.